This T cell receptor beta chain was identified in a study of chemoradiotherapy in HPV16-positive cancers (dated by TCRdb to the early 2020s). Regarding the study in general: Functional T-cell assays on cells from a couple of HPV16-positive patients defined candidate HPV-specific T-cell clones and common TCR motifs. Whether T-cell immunity against the HPV oncoproteins E6 and E7 changes during chemoradiotherapy and whether survival is affected by this immunity were examined in the study. The candidate HPV-specific TCRs and motifs were then tracked in TCR repertoires from 86 patients with HPV-related cancers.

Preparation of the library involved the immunoSEQ multiplex PCR assay. TCRdb limited this immuneACCESS table to in-frame rearrangements with V and J called. A share of clones is missing; checked studies link under half to unresolved V genes, and the rest is unexplained. For this sample there are several thousand clones; over 75% appear just once. 1.9% of the sample comes from the top ten. Only one count was recorded for this clone. It has no known antigen specificity. Base qualities were left out, and no much larger clone turns up one base away. Study-wide findings and limitations: Only two HPV16-positive patients were used to derive the functional definition of HPV-specific T cells, and the survival association was reported for HPV16-positive patients. In HPV16-positive patients, expansion of HPV-responsive T cells during chemoradiotherapy was found to be associated with improved recurrence-free survival. Expansion of candidate HPV-specific clones and E7-related TCR motifs was observed in the tumor microenvironment during treatment, whereas no such expansion was observed for non-HPV-specific T cells.

Because repertoires were sampled repeatedly during chemoradiotherapy, clonal expansion in the tumor microenvironment could be followed. The sample here was taken from a patient who underwent chemoradiotherapy. The TCR originated in a human donor with HPV-associated anogenital cancer.

The CDR3 amino acid sequence is: CAIRDRGNGYTF. The base sequence is TGTGCCATCAGGGACAGGGGCAATGGCTACACCTTC. The rearranged segments are TRBV10-3 and TRBJ1-2, and TRBD1 matches 9 of the central bases. The CDR3 runs 12 amino acids, cysteine and phenylalanine included. Of all the DNA, just the CDR3 is kept, 36 bases in frame from base 1. V and J are trimmed by 6 bases and 6 bases, and the gene matches miss 2 bases of the junction. The germline V gene supplies CDR1 ENHRY and CDR2 SYGVKD.